Following are 31 T cell receptor beta chains from one sample sequenced in a study of cytomegalovirus exposure and HLA in healthy donors. The primer mix had 60 Vbeta and 13 Jbeta primers. Repertoires were generated with immunoSEQ multiplex PCR, while TCRdb's copy carries only in-frame clones and drops some. This sample's table has roughly 58,000 clones. Sequences were obtained from PBMCs. The receptors originated from a woman aged 50 to 60 in good health and CMV-seropositive.

The chain is built from TRBV7-2 and TRBJ2-1, with 7 bases fitting TRBD2. With V trimmed by 0 bases and J by 3 bases, 5 bases remained unmatched. Per germline, CDR1 SGHTA and CDR2 FQGNSA. The CDR3 loop spans 16 amino acids. The CDR3 nucleotides read TGTGCCAGCAGCTTAGCGGCGGGAGTCGGCTACAATGAGCAGTTCTTC. Translated, it gives CASSLAAGVGYNEQFF.

The chain is built from TRBV19 and TRBJ1-5; tentatively, D is TRBD1 (5 bases). Looked up from germline, CDR1 is LNHDA and CDR2 is SQIVND (reference sequence). The V and J ends lost 5 bases and 0 bases respectively, with 8 bases between them. The CDR3 is 14 amino acids. The CDR3 reads CASSLDNSNQPQHF. In DNA form, the CDR3 reads TGTGCCAGTAGTCTGGACAATAGCAATCAGCCCCAGCATTTT.

On this clone itself: Germline and junction disagree at one end, which may indicate a read error. Within the sample, other DNA sequences also encode this same CDR3. J is TRBJ1-5 and V is TRBV5-6, with TRBD1 matching 9 bases. The CDR3 length is 16 residues. Germline CDR1 and CDR2: SGHDT and YYEEEE. The CDR3 spells CASSHRRDRVRQPQHF. The CDR3 DNA is TGTGCCAGCAGCCATCGACGGGACAGGGTACGACAGCCCCAACATTTT.

This chain joins TRBV30 and TRBJ1-6; D unresolved. CDR1 and CDR2 (germline): GTSNPN, SVGIG (reference sequence). The V end was cut by 0 bases, the J end by 7 bases, with 10 bases between. The CDR3 is made up of 14 amino acids. CDR3 residues: CAWSVSGINSPLHF. The CDR3 DNA is TGTGCCTGGAGTGTATCCGGTATCAATTCACCCCTCCACTTT.

The chain combines TRBV14 with TRBJ1-5; 8 positions match TRBD1. The junction had 10 bases not matched to a gene; V was cut back by 3 bases and J by 6 bases. This CDR3 has 16 amino acids. Germline CDR1 SGHDN, CDR2 FVKESK. The CDR3 spells CASSHNTQGVGQPQHF. Written as DNA, the CDR3 is TGTGCCAGCAGCCATAACACACAGGGGGTCGGTCAGCCCCAGCATTTT.

The rearrangement joins TRBV4-3 to TRBJ1-4, with D perhaps matching TRBD1 (6 bases). Germline V gives CDR1 LGHNA, CDR2 YSLEER. The ends were cut back, 3 bases at V and 11 bases at J, with 13 bases in the middle. CDR3 length equals 13 residues. CDR3 coding DNA: TGCGCCAGCAGCCACCGGGACAACCGGAAACTGTTTTTT. Amino acid sequence: CASSHRDNRKLFF.

The rearrangement uses TRBV27 and TRBJ2-7; perhaps TRBD1 as D (6 bases). Germline CDR1 reads MNHEY; CDR2 reads SMNVEV (reference sequence). The CDR3 covers 13 residues. Trimming shortened V by 4 bases and J by 2 bases, and 9 bases separated the two germline ends. The CDR3 coding sequence is TGTGCCAGCAGTTACGGACAGACCTACGAGCAGTACTTC. This translates into CASSYGQTYEQYF.

The V and J genes are TRBV7-9 and TRBJ2-7; 7 nucleotides agree with TRBD2. The CDR3 sequence is 14 residues long. Looked up from germline, CDR1 is SEHNR and CDR2 is FQNEAQ (reference sequence). The junction had 8 bases not matched to a gene; V was cut back by 8 bases and J by 1 base. The CDR3 DNA reads as TGTGCCAGCGCCCTGGCGGGAGAGTCCTACGAGCAGTACTTC. It yields the protein CASALAGESYEQYF.

As to this clone: A read error may account for a junction end that differs from germline. Additional DNA sequences in this sample encode the identical CDR3. This sequence joins TRBV28 and TRBJ1-1; D gene ambiguous. Per the germline V gene, CDR1 is MDHEN and CDR2 is SYDVKM. The CDR3 is made up of 15 amino acids. The CDR3 nucleotides read TGCGCCAGCAGCCCGAGGGCGGAAGGATGGACTGAAGCTTTCTTT. Residues: CASSPRAEGWTEAFF.

The chain has TRBV4-1 and TRBJ1-4; 8 nucleotides align to TRBD1. V was pared by 4 bases and J by 2 bases, with 9 bases of the junction left unmatched. The germline CDR1 and CDR2 sequences are MGHRA and YSYEKL. CDR3 length equals 17 residues. The CDR3 nucleotides are TGCGCCAGCAGCCGGGTGGCAGGGGGCCTGACTAATGAAAAACTGTTTTTT. The encoded protein is CASSRVAGGLTNEKLFF.

The V gene is TRBV4-1, the J gene TRBJ1-6, with D tentatively TRBD1 (5 bases). This CDR3 is built from 17 residues. Trimming shortened V by 6 bases and J by 9 bases, and 24 bases separated the two germline ends. Looked up from germline, CDR1 is MGHRA and CDR2 is YSYEKL. The CDR3 sequence: CASRGWGVGVRASPLHF. The CDR3 DNA reads as TGCGCCAGCAGGGGTTGGGGGGTGGGAGTACGGGCTTCACCCCTCCACTTT.

The chain employs TRBV19 and TRBJ1-1; D is uncertain. Germline CDR1 reads LNHDA; CDR2 reads SQIVND (reference sequence). CDR3 length: 15 residues. Trimming stripped 7 bases from V and 2 bases from J, with 17 bases between. CDR3 residues: CASISPGGRNTEAFF. In nucleotides, the CDR3 is TGTGCCAGTATTTCCCCCGGAGGGAGAAACACTGAAGCTTTCTTT.

The chain has TRBV28 and TRBJ1-1; D remains unclear. V was shortened by 5 bases and J by 13 bases, with 11 bases between the two germline ends. CDR1 is MDHEN, CDR2 SYDVKM, per germline. This CDR3 has 10 amino acids. CDR3 sequence reads: CASSPPSGFF. The CDR3 region has the DNA TGTGCCAGCAGTCCCCCGTCGGGTTTCTTT.

The CDR3 protein is CAISATGQGAVTEAFF. CDR3 coding DNA: TGTGCCATCAGTGCCACGGGACAGGGGGCAGTTACTGAAGCTTTCTTT. V usage is TRBV10-3 and J usage is TRBJ1-1; TRBD1 matches at 12 bases. The CDR3 length is 16 residues. Germline CDR1 is ENHRY and CDR2 is SYGVKD. The V and J ends lost 4 bases and 5 bases, in that order; junction bases with no gene match: 8.

The chain uses TRBV6-5 and TRBJ1-1, with 10 bases aligning to TRBD1. Germline CDR1 and CDR2: MNHEY and SVGAGI. The CDR3 extends over 15 amino acids. The ends lost 10 bases at V and 4 bases at J; junction bases unmatched: 12. CDR3 residues: CATSWDRGKSTEAFF. The DNA of the CDR3 is TGTGCCACCTCGTGGGACAGGGGTAAGAGCACTGAAGCTTTCTTT.

The rearrangement uses TRBV30 and TRBJ1-2, with 7 bases identical to TRBD1. The CDR3 is 18 residues long. CDR1 GTSNPN and CDR2 SVGIG come from the germline V gene (reference sequence). Trimming removed 2 bases from V and 8 bases from J; junction bases left unmatched: 23. The CDR3 DNA is TGTGCCTGGAGTAGGGGGGTCTTAGGAAGGGGGCGGAATGGAGGCTACACCTTC. Its protein is CAWSRGVLGRGRNGGYTF.

V gene TRBV5-4 combines with J gene TRBJ1-2; 7 bases map to TRBD1. CDR3 length: 11 residues. CDR1 and CDR2 from the germline V gene are SGHNT and YYREEE (reference sequence). V was pared by 7 bases and J by 3 bases, with 0 bases of the junction left unmatched. CDR3 sequence reads: CASGTDYGYTF. CDR3 nucleotides: TGTGCCAGCGGGACAGACTATGGCTACACCTTC.

The chain combines TRBV11-2 with TRBJ2-7; tentative D call: TRBD2 (5 bases). Germline V lookup: CDR1 SGHAT, CDR2 FQNNGV. V lost 2 bases to trimming and J lost 2 bases, with 13 bases between them. This CDR3 is 15 amino acids long. The CDR3 nucleotides read TGTGCCAGCAGCTTAATTGGAGCTAGCCCCTACGAGCAGTACTTC. Residues: CASSLIGASPYEQYF.

The J gene is TRBJ2-1, the V gene TRBV6-1; perhaps TRBD1 as D (6 bases). The germline V gene has CDR1 MNHNS and CDR2 SASEGT. The CDR3 spans 15 residues. Trimming cost V 6 bases and J 10 bases, with 22 bases left between them. The CDR3 loop is CASRAGERGQWEQFF. The CDR3 DNA is TGTGCCAGCAGGGCAGGGGAGCGCGGGCAATGGGAGCAGTTCTTC.

The chain uses TRBV4-1 and TRBJ1-5; 10 bases map to TRBD1. The germline CDR1 and CDR2 sequences are MGHRA and YSYEKL. V trimming: 4 bases; J trimming: 6 bases; junction bases outside the gene matches: 3. This CDR3 contains 14 residues. The CDR3 spells CASSPRDRGQPQHF. The CDR3 nucleotides are TGCGCCAGCAGCCCAAGGGACAGGGGTCAGCCCCAGCATTTT.

V usage is TRBV2 and J usage is TRBJ1-4; D gene unclear. Trimming shortened V by 2 bases and J by 7 bases, and 11 bases separated the two germline ends. CDR3 length: 14 residues. Germline lookup yields CDR1 SNHLY and CDR2 FYNNEI. CDR3 in amino acids: CASSEFRITEKLFF. CDR3 sequence (DNA): TGTGCCAGCAGTGAATTCAGGATCACTGAAAAACTGTTTTTT. Drawing the rest from reference TRBV2 and TRBJ1-4, the complete variable domain is EPEVTQTPSHQVTQMGQEVILRCVPISNHLYFYWYRQILGQKVEFLVSFYNNEISEKSEIFDDQFSVERPDGSNFTLKIRSTKLEDSAMYFCASSEFRITEKLFFGSGTQLSVL.

The rearrangement links TRBV11-2 to TRBJ1-2; TRBD1 is a possible D gene (6 bases). Between the trimmed V and J ends, which lost 5 bases and 2 bases, there was a span of 15 bases. CDR3 length equals 15 residues. Germline CDR1 and CDR2: SGHAT and FQNNGV. CDR3 residues: CASSLGGLTNYGYTF. The CDR3 region has the DNA TGTGCCAGCAGCCTCGGGGGGCTTACCAACTATGGCTACACCTTC.

The chain is built from TRBV7-8 and TRBJ2-7; 11 bases are shared with TRBD2. The CDR3 is 14 amino acids. V lost 5 bases and J lost 6; bases outside the gene matches: 6. CDR1 SGHVS and CDR2 FQNEAQ come from the germline V gene. CDR3 amino acids: CASSVGTSGTEQYF. CDR3 DNA sequence: TGTGCCAGCAGCGTCGGGACTAGCGGTACCGAGCAGTACTTC.

CDR3 nucleotide sequence: TGCGCCAGCAGCGTAGGAGGGCTAGCGGGAGTCACAGATACGCAGTATTTT. This sequence encodes CASSVGGLAGVTDTQYF. The chain recombines TRBV5-1 with TRBJ2-3; 10 bases fit TRBD2. The CDR3 spans 17 residues. Trimming at V came to 4 bases and at J to 2 bases, leaving 10 bases not matched to a gene. The germline gives CDR1 SGHRS, CDR2 YFSETQ.

The chain combines TRBV7-2 with TRBJ1-4; 9 nucleotides line up with TRBD1. The CDR3 has 16 amino acids. Germline assignment: CDR1 SGHTA and CDR2 FQGNSA. Unmatched junction bases numbered 5, after V lost 3 bases and J lost 3 bases. CDR3 in DNA: TGTGCCAGCAGCTTGAGGCGGACAGGGGCTAATGAAAAACTGTTTTTT. Its translation: CASSLRRTGANEKLFF.

The V call is TRBV29-1, the J call TRBJ2-1, with 8 bases aligning to TRBD1. Germline values: CDR1 SQVTM, CDR2 ANQGSEA. The CDR3 is made up of 14 amino acids. The J segment lost 7 bases and the V segment lost 7 bases, leaving 12 bases of the junction unmatched. The CDR3 nucleotides read TGCAGCGGTGGAGGACAGGGCCTAGGGAATGAGCAGTTCTTC. This encodes CSGGGQGLGNEQFF.

The CDR3 nucleotides read TGTGCCAGCAGTGCCACACAGGGGTTAGGGCAGTACTTC. Its protein is CASSATQGLGQYF. The genes are TRBV6-4 and TRBJ2-7; TRBD1 matches 7 bases. Germline V CDR1 and CDR2: MRHNA, SNTAGT. The CDR3 consists of 13 residues. Germline trimming cut 4 bases from V and 9 bases from J; bases unmatched to any gene: 9.

The chain is built from TRBV6-5 and TRBJ1-1; 9 nucleotides agree with TRBD1. The germline V gene encodes CDR1 MNHEY and CDR2 SVGAGI. With 6 bases clipped from V and 7 bases from J, the junction kept 9 bases outside the gene matches. The CDR3 totals 14 residues. Written as DNA, the CDR3 is TGTGCCAGCAGAAACAAACAGGGGGCTGGTGAAGCTTTCTTT. Protein: CASRNKQGAGEAFF.

This chain joins TRBV14 and TRBJ1-2; D is undetermined. The CDR3 has 13 residues. Germline values: CDR1 SGHDN, CDR2 FVKESK. V lost 5 bases and J 5 bases, leaving 12 bases between the germline ends. CDR3 sequence reads: CASSETTQYGYTF. The DNA of the CDR3 is TGTGCCAGCAGCGAAACAACCCAGTATGGCTACACCTTC. The full variable domain, with the rest looked up from reference TRBV14 and TRBJ1-2, is EAGVTQFPSHSVIEKGQTVTLRCDPISGHDNLYWYRRVMGKEIKFLLHFVKESKQDESGMPNNRFLAERTGGTYSTLKVQPAELEDSGVYFCASSETTQYGYTFGSGTRLTVV.

For this clone: At one end, the junction sequence differs from germline, possibly due to a read error. V and J are TRBV7-9 and TRBJ1-2, with D possibly TRBD1 on 6 matching bases. The length of the CDR3 is 12 residues. Germline values: CDR1 SEHNR, CDR2 FQNEAQ (reference sequence). CDR3 protein: CASSLQQGADDF. CDR3 coding DNA: TGTGCCAGCAGCTTACAACAGGGAGCAGATGACTTC.

The chain joins TRBV7-3 to TRBJ1-6; 7 nucleotides match TRBD1. The CDR3 sequence is 15 residues long. The J segment lost 7 bases and the V segment lost 3 bases, leaving 6 bases of the junction unmatched. Looked up from germline, CDR1 is SGHTA and CDR2 is FQGTGA. The CDR3 is CASSFKTGKNSPLHF. In DNA, the CDR3 is TGTGCCAGCAGCTTCAAGACAGGGAAAAATTCACCCCTCCACTTT.